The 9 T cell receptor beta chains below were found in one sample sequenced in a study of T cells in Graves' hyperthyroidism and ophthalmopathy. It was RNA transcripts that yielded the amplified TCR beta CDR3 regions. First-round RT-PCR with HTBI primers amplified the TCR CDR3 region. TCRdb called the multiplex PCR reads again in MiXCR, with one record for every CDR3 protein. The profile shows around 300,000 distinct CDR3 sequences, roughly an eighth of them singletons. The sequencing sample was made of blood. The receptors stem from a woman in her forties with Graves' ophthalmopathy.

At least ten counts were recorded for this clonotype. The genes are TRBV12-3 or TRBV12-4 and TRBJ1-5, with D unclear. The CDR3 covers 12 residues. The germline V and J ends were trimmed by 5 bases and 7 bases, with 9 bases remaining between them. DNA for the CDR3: TGTGCCAGCAGTGGGCAACTACAGCCCCAGCATTTT. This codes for CASSGQLQPQHF.

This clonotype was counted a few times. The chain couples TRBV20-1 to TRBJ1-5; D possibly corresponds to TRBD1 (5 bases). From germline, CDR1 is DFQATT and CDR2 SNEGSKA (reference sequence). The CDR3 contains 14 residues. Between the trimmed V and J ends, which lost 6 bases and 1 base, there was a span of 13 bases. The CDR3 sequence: CSAEPGMSNQPQHF. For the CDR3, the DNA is TGCAGTGCGGAGCCAGGGATGAGCAATCAGCCCCAGCATTTT.

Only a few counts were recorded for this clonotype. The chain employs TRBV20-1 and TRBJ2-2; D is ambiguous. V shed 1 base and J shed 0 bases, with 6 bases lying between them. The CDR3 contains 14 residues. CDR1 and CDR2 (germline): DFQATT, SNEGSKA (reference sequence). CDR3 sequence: CSARAAANTGELFF. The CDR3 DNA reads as TGCAGTGCTAGAGCGGCAGCGAACACCGGGGAGCTGTTTTTT.

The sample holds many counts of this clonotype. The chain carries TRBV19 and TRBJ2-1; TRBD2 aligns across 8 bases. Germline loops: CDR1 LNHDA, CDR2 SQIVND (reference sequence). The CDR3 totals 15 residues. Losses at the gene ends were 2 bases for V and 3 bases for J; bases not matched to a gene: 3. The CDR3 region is CASSISSGDYNEQFF. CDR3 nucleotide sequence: TGTGCCAGTAGTATAAGTAGCGGGGACTACAATGAGCAGTTCTTC.

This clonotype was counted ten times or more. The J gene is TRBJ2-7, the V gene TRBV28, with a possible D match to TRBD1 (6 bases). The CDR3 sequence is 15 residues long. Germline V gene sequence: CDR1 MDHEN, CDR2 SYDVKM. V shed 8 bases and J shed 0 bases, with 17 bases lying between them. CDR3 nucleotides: TGTGCCAGCGGTTCAAGTCAGGGGAACTCCTACGAGCAGTACTTC. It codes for CASGSSQGNSYEQYF.

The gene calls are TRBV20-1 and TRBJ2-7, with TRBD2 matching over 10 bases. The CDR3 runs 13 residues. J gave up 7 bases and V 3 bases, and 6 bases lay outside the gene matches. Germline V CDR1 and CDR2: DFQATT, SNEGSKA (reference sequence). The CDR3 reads CSASSGRAGEQYF. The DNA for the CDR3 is TGCAGTGCTAGCAGCGGGAGGGCCGGGGAGCAGTACTTC.

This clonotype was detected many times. The CDR3 DNA reads TGTGCCAGTAGTACACCGGGACAGGGGACGGAGACCCAGTACTTC. Its protein is CASSTPGQGTETQYF. V usage is TRBV19 and J usage is TRBJ2-5; 10 bases match TRBD1. CDR1 and CDR2 from the germline V gene are LNHDA and SQIVND (reference sequence). V lost 4 bases, J lost 5 bases, and 7 bases stayed unmatched. The CDR3 length is 15 residues. Looking up the rest from reference TRBV19 and TRBJ2-5 gives the full variable domain: DGGITQSPKYLFRKEGQNVTLSCEQNLNHDAMYWYRQDPGQGLRLIYYSQIVNDFQKGDIAEGYSVSREKKESFPLTVTSAQKNPTAFYLCASSTPGQGTETQYFGPGTRLLVL.

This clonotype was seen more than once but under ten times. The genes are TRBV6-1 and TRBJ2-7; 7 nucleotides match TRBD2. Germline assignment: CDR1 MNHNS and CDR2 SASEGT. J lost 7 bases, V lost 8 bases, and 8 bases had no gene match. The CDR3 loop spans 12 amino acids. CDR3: CASGAWGGEQYF. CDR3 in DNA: TGTGCCAGCGGAGCTTGGGGGGGGGAGCAGTACTTC.

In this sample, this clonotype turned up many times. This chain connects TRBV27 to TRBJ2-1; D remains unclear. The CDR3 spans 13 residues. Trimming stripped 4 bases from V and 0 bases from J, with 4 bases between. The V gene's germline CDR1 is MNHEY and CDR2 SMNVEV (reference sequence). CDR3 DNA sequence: TGTGCCAGCAGTTGGTTCTCCTACAATGAGCAGTTCTTC. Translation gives CASSWFSYNEQFF.